This paragraph covers one TCR beta chain sequence. The antigen is not known. This specimen includes other DNA sequences encoding the same CDR3. The authors took one heparinised blood draw, averaging about 120 mL, from each donor. Purities in excess of 98% were seen in all sorted populations. Isolated RNA was reverse transcribed in full, so expressed TCRB transcripts were sequenced. Measured with immunoSEQ multiplex PCR; TCRdb has only the in-frame clones, and not every one. The repertoire consists of some 240,000 clones, with approximately 16% occurring once and the leading ten covering less than 0.09%. The sample is drawn from a study of beta chain features in type 1 diabetes. Study-level findings and limits: Shorter templates may be favored by PCR, equally so in patients and controls. Patients showed naive, central memory and Treg TCRB repertoires that appeared more similar than those of healthy donors. There was a moderate but significant shortening of TCRB CDR3s in all four CD4+ subsets of Type 1 diabetes patients.

V shed 4 bases and J 0 bases; nucleotides not matched to a gene: 6. The CDR3 contains 15 residues. The germline V gene encodes CDR1 SGDLS and CDR2 YYNGEE. The sample taken for sequencing was naive CD4+ T cells from blood. The sequence came from a man under 40 with type 1 diabetes. The chain recombines TRBV9 with TRBJ1-1; 7 bases match TRBD1. The CDR3 coding sequence is TGTGCCAGCAGCCCCCGACAGGGTTTGAACACTGAAGCTTTCTTT. It translates to CASSPRQGLNTEAFF.